The rows below give T cell receptor beta chains drawn from one sample of a study of blood T cell repertoires in COVID-19. Measured with immunoSEQ multiplex PCR; TCRdb has only the in-frame clones, and not every one. This table has approximately 120,000 clones, roughly four fifths appearing once. Sequencing was performed on peripheral blood. The receptors originated from a young man with COVID-19, enrolled during active disease. CDR3s include the opening cysteine and the closing phenylalanine or tryptophan. Fields, in order: V gene, J gene, CDR3 length, CDR3 protein.

>TRBV24-1|TRBJ2-3|15
CATSDLRQGTDTQYF
>TRBV28|TRBJ2-5|13
CASSLEGLETQYF
>TRBV7-9|TRBJ1-1|15
CASSPSGQGNTEAFF
>TRBV6-5|TRBJ1-2|14
CASSNSRGNYGYTF
>TRBV19|TRBJ2-2|12
CASRDYLGELFF
>TRBV19|TRBJ2-7|17
CASNGRGEGGLAYEQYF
>TRBV6-5|TRBJ1-5|15
CASRDRGSPNQPQHF
>TRBV2|TRBJ1-2|14
CASSDGQGNYGYTF
>TRBV7-9|TRBJ1-6|15
CASSLAQGPNSPLHF
>TRBV30|TRBJ2-1|13
CAWSPGIGNEQFF
>TRBV28|TRBJ1-1|15
CASTFRVGRGTEAFF
>TRBV19|TRBJ2-1|17
CASSIGRVRWANNEQFF
>TRBV19|TRBJ1-1|13
CASSWGLNTEAFF
>TRBV2|TRBJ1-5|17
CASSGGQLIYSNQPQHF
>TRBV27|TRBJ1-4|17
CASSFTPGLGTNEKLFF
>TRBV11-3|TRBJ1-1|11
CASSRGSEAFF
>TRBV5-1|TRBJ1-6|14
CASSPGTGGRPLHF
>TRBV4-1|TRBJ1-4|17
CASSQDWGGQGKGKLFF
>TRBV25-1|TRBJ2-3|17
CASSDVGAGDPTDTQYF
>TRBV6-5|TRBJ2-1|10
CARLENEQFF
>TRBV7-2|TRBJ2-5|13
CASSNRGMETQYF